This T cell receptor (beta chain) was profiled in a study of blood T cells in healthy people across ages. Findings and limits, study-wide: Significant beta diversity loss was already apparent by age around 40, declining roughly linearly.

Of note for this clonotype: Its antigen remains unknown.

Germline V CDR1 and CDR2: ENHRY, SYGVKD. The CDR3 has 16 residues. V shed 0 bases, J shed 0 bases, and the junction held 2 bases outside the gene matches. Next came a second PCR, run for about 6 to 12 cycles, which used a sample-barcoded 5' primer along with a J-beta primer mix. TCRdb fed the 5' RACE reads into MiXCR, producing one record per CDR3 protein. The sample has under 750,000 distinct CDR3 sequences, 45% to 55% seen once. Material: blood. The clonotype originates from a man older than 75 in good health. V is TRBV10-3 and J is TRBJ1-5; 7 bases fit TRBD1. The CDR3 bases are TGTGCCATCAGTGAGTCGGAGGGGGCTAGCAATCAGCCCCAGCATTTT. Amino acids: CAISESEGASNQPQHF.